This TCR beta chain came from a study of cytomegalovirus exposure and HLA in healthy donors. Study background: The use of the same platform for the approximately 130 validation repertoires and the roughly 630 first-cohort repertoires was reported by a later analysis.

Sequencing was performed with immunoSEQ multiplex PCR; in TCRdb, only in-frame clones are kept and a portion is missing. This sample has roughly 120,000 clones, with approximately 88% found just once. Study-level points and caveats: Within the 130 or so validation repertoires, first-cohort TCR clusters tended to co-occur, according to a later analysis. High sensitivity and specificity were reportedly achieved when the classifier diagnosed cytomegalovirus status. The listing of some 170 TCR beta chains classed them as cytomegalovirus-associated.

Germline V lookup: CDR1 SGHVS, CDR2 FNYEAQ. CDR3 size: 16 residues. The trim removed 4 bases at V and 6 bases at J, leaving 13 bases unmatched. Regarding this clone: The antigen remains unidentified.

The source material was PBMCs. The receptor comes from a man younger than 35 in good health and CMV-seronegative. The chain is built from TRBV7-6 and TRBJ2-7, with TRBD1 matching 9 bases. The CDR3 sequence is CASSSLPLQDRGEQYF. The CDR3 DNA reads TGTGCCAGCAGCTCACTCCCCCTTCAGGACAGGGGCGAGCAGTACTTC.